Below are 15 T cell receptor beta chains sequenced from a single sample in a study of cytomegalovirus exposure and HLA in healthy donors. The PCR contained 60 Vbeta and 13 Jbeta primers. Measured with immunoSEQ multiplex PCR; TCRdb has only the in-frame clones, and not every one. Here the sample spans around 150,000 clones, about 88% being singletons. Sequenced: PBMCs. These receptors were obtained from a man aged 18 to 30 in good health and CMV-seropositive.

The chain employs TRBV29-1 and TRBJ1-2; D remains ambiguous. Trimming left V 7 bases short and J 5 bases short, with 11 bases between. Germline V gene lookup returns CDR1 SQVTM and CDR2 ANQGSEA. The CDR3 is 11 residues long. DNA of the CDR3: TGCAGCGCTCCGACTATGTATGGCTACACCTTC. Translated, it gives CSAPTMYGYTF.

This chain connects TRBV5-1 to TRBJ2-5, with D tentatively TRBD1 (6 bases). TRBJ2-7 matches the DNA end more closely, so the J call is doubtful. This CDR3 has 15 amino acids. CDR1 is SGHRS and CDR2 is YFSETQ in the germline V gene. Here the CDR3 reads CASRPGRDNSYEQYF. The CDR3 DNA reads TGCGCCAGCAGGCCAGGCCGGGACAACTCCTACGAGCAGTACTTC.

The gene calls are TRBV5-1 and TRBJ2-2; D perhaps matches TRBD1 (6 bases). The V end lost 2 bases, the J end lost 0 bases, and 17 bases lay between the germline ends. This CDR3 is built from 18 residues. The germline V gene has CDR1 SGHRS and CDR2 YFSETQ. The CDR3 sequence: CASSFGWDTPSNTGELFF. The CDR3 DNA reads as TGCGCCAGCAGCTTTGGGTGGGACACCCCATCGAACACCGGGGAGCTGTTTTTT.

The chain recombines TRBV27 with TRBJ2-7, with D unresolved. Trimming cost V 4 bases and J 0 bases, with 7 bases left between them. The CDR3 totals 13 residues. The germline V gene encodes CDR1 MNHEY and CDR2 SMNVEV (reference sequence). The CDR3 is CASSWQVSYEQYF. CDR3 nucleotide sequence: TGTGCCAGCAGTTGGCAGGTCTCCTACGAGCAGTACTTC.

The chain carries TRBV5-4 and TRBJ2-4; TRBD1 matches at 7 bases. In germline, CDR1 is SGHNT, CDR2 YYREEE (reference sequence). This CDR3 is built from 15 residues. The trim removed 4 bases at V and 2 bases at J, leaving 6 bases unmatched. This CDR3 reads CASSRQGITKNIQYF. The CDR3 DNA sequence: TGTGCCAGCAGCCGACAGGGAATTACCAAAAACATTCAGTACTTC.

The chain is built from TRBV7-8 and TRBJ1-1; TRBD1 aligns across 8 bases. Germline V gene lookup returns CDR1 SGHVS and CDR2 FQNEAQ. There are 14 residues in the CDR3. J was trimmed by 3 bases and V by 4 bases; bases with no gene match: 4. Here the CDR3 reads CASSSGQAYTEAFF. The CDR3 DNA follows: TGTGCCAGCAGCTCGGGACAGGCTTACACTGAAGCTTTCTTT.

The rearrangement uses TRBV9 and TRBJ2-1, with TRBD2 matching over 8 bases. CDR3 length: 16 amino acids. Germline V gene data show CDR1 as SGDLS and CDR2 as YYNGEE. The J segment lost 3 bases and the V segment lost 3 bases, leaving 8 bases of the junction unmatched. CDR3 region: CASSGLPGGGYNEQFF. The CDR3 bases are TGTGCCAGCAGCGGGCTACCGGGGGGGGGCTACAATGAGCAGTTCTTC.

This clone has only a few counts. The chain couples TRBV19 to TRBJ2-1, with TRBD1 matching 8 bases. The CDR3 loop spans 14 amino acids. After removal of 6 bases from V and 4 bases from J, the junction contained 5 bases not matched to a gene. CDR1 LNHDA and CDR2 SQIVND come from the germline V gene (reference sequence). CDR3 nucleotide sequence: TGTGCCAGTAGCCCGGGACAGGAATACAATGAGCAGTTCTTC. This translates into CASSPGQEYNEQFF.

This clone was recorded a few times. The chain links TRBV6-5 to TRBJ2-2; 7 positions agree with TRBD1. From germline, CDR1 is MNHEY and CDR2 SVGAGI. This CDR3 region has 14 residues. V was clipped by 4 bases and J by 6 bases; unmatched bases: 5. The CDR3 sequence is CASSWQGDPGELFF. CDR3 coding DNA: TGTGCCAGCAGTTGGCAGGGGGATCCCGGGGAGCTGTTTTTT.

This clone was seen more than once but under ten times. The chain uses TRBV7-2 and TRBJ1-3; D is possibly TRBD1 (6 bases). V was pared by 5 bases and J by 4 bases, with 15 bases between. The germline CDR1 and CDR2 sequences are SGHTA and FQGNSA. CDR3 length equals 15 residues. The DNA for the CDR3 is TGTGCCAGCAGCCCCAACCAGGGGAGAGGAAACACCATATATTTT. Translating it yields CASSPNQGRGNTIYF.

This rearrangement joins TRBV5-6 to TRBJ2-7, with 9 bases fitting TRBD1. With V trimmed by 0 bases and J by 5 bases, 0 bases remained unmatched. The CDR3 spans 13 residues. CDR1 and CDR2 (germline): SGHDT, YYEEEE. Written as DNA, the CDR3 is TGTGCCAGCAGCTTGGGGACAGGGGACGAGCAGTACTTC. This translates into CASSLGTGDEQYF.

The genes are TRBV29-1 and TRBJ1-1; D perhaps matches TRBD1 (6 bases). The germline V and J ends were trimmed by 1 base and 0 bases, with 15 bases remaining between them. The CDR3 is made up of 16 amino acids. Germline V CDR1 and CDR2: SQVTM, ANQGSEA. Here the CDR3 DNA reads TGCAGCGTTGAAGCCAGGGGCAGGGATATGAACACTGAAGCTTTCTTT. Translation: CSVEARGRDMNTEAFF. The whole variable domain, remainder taken from reference TRBV29-1 and TRBJ1-1, is SAVISQKPSRDICQRGTSLTIQCQVDSQVTMMFWYRQQPGQSLTLIATANQGSEATYESGFVIDKFPISRPNLTFSTLTVSNMSPEDSSIYLCSVEARGRDMNTEAFFGQGTRLTVV.

This chain links TRBV7-6 with TRBJ2-7; 11 bases match TRBD2. CDR3 length: 16 residues. Germline CDR1 reads SGHVS; CDR2 reads FNYEAQ. Unmatched junction bases numbered 9, after V lost 5 bases and J lost 3 bases. The CDR3 is CASSRGDSGGVYEQYF. Here the CDR3 DNA reads TGTGCCAGCAGCCGCGGTGATAGCGGGGGGGTCTACGAGCAGTACTTC.

V gene TRBV11-3 combines with J gene TRBJ2-3; 8 bases map to TRBD2. CDR3 length equals 16 residues. J gave up 4 bases and V 0 bases, and 6 bases lay outside the gene matches. CDR1 is SGHNT and CDR2 is YENEEA in the germline V gene. The CDR3 sequence: CASSLDSGGPSDTQYF. Written as DNA, the CDR3 is TGTGCCAGCAGCTTAGATTCGGGGGGGCCCTCAGATACGCAGTATTTT.

This clone has only one observation. The chain is built from TRBV7-9 and TRBJ2-7; a weak D match, TRBD1 (6 bases). This CDR3 is 14 amino acids long. V was cut by 1 base and J by 6 bases, with 13 bases left in between. Germline loops: CDR1 SEHNR, CDR2 FQNEAQ (reference sequence). This CDR3 is CASSLGSQGVEQYF. The CDR3 bases are TGTGCCAGCAGCTTAGGATCACAGGGTGTCGAGCAGTACTTC.